The 14 T cell receptor beta chains below were found in one sample sequenced in a study of resident and recirculating memory T cells in vitiligo. Method: immunoSEQ multiplex PCR; TCRdb's copy keeps in-frame clones and lacks some. The table has tens of thousands of clones, roughly 92% seen once. Sequencing was carried out using blood. Receptors were obtained from a male donor with vitiligo.

The table lists this clone with a few counts. The gene calls are TRBV25-1 and TRBJ1-2; D not certain. The V end was cut by 1 base, the J end by 4 bases, with 10 bases between. CDR1 and CDR2 (germline): MGHDK, SYGVNS. This CDR3 is 14 amino acids long. The CDR3 region is CASSEFQSPYGYTF. In DNA form, the CDR3 reads TGTGCCAGCAGTGAATTTCAGTCGCCCTATGGCTACACCTTC.

This sequence joins TRBV10-3 and TRBJ2-1; the match to TRBD2 covers 8 bases. J was trimmed by 2 bases and V by 5 bases; bases with no gene match: 5. This CDR3 is built from 15 residues. CDR1 and CDR2 (germline): ENHRY, SYGVKD. Here the CDR3 reads CAISLSGGPYNEQFF. In DNA, the CDR3 is TGTGCCATCAGTTTAAGCGGGGGTCCCTACAATGAGCAGTTCTTC.

The chain combines TRBV29-1 with TRBJ2-1, with TRBD1 identical over 9 bases. CDR3 length: 15 residues. Germline V CDR1 and CDR2: SQVTM, ANQGSEA. J lost 4 bases, V lost 3 bases, and 7 bases had no gene match. The CDR3 loop is CSVDGRGQGYNEQFF. The CDR3 DNA reads as TGCAGCGTTGATGGGAGGGGACAGGGATACAATGAGCAGTTCTTC.

CDR3 sequence: CASSQGTSGHTDTQYF. As DNA, the CDR3 is TGCGCCAGCAGCCAAGGGACTAGCGGACACACAGATACGCAGTATTTT. The chain combines TRBV4-3 with TRBJ2-3; 10 nucleotides align to TRBD2. CDR3 length: 16 amino acids. Per germline, CDR1 LGHNA and CDR2 YSLEER. The V gene end was trimmed by 1 base and the J gene end by 2 bases; junction bases not matched to a gene: 3.

Only one count was recorded for this clone. This sequence joins TRBV9 and TRBJ2-1; 11 bases agree with TRBD1. CDR1 and CDR2 (germline): SGDLS, YYNGEE. The CDR3 is 16 residues long. With V trimmed by 3 bases and J by 9 bases, 11 bases remained unmatched. The CDR3 spells CASSEWGTGGFSEQFF. DNA for the CDR3: TGTGCCAGCAGCGAATGGGGGACAGGGGGGTTTAGTGAGCAGTTCTTC.

The J gene is TRBJ1-1, the V gene TRBV4-1, with D unclear. Trimming cost V 2 bases and J 4 bases, with 11 bases left between them. There are 14 residues in the CDR3. Germline-derived CDR1 and CDR2 are MGHRA and YSYEKL. In DNA, the CDR3 is TGCGCCAGCAGCCAATTCGACCGGGGCACTGAAGCTTTCTTT. Translation gives CASSQFDRGTEAFF.

The chain joins TRBV28 to TRBJ1-4; possibly TRBD1 for D (5 bases). This CDR3 contains 14 residues. Germline V gene lookup returns CDR1 MDHEN and CDR2 SYDVKM. The V end lost 6 bases, the J end lost 3 bases, and 11 bases lay between the germline ends. CDR3 coding DNA: TGTGCCAGCAGGGAAGACAGCCCTAATGAAAAACTGTTTTTT. Protein sequence: CASREDSPNEKLFF.

This chain connects TRBV29-1 to TRBJ2-7; D gene uncertain. V was pared by 3 bases and J by 2 bases, with 8 bases between. The CDR3 covers 12 residues. Germline V gives CDR1 SQVTM, CDR2 ANQGSEA. The CDR3 DNA is TGCAGCGTTGAGGTGGCCCCCTACGAGCAGTACTTC. It encodes CSVEVAPYEQYF.

This chain connects TRBV6-5 to TRBJ2-1, with 9 positions matching TRBD1. Unmatched junction bases numbered 11, after V lost 6 bases and J lost 8 bases. Germline values: CDR1 MNHEY, CDR2 SVGAGI. This CDR3 is built from 15 residues. This CDR3 is CASRLGDRVVDEQFF. The DNA for the CDR3 is TGTGCCAGCAGACTTGGGGACAGGGTTGTGGATGAGCAGTTCTTC.

The CDR3 DNA sequence: TGTGCCAGCAGCTCTTCAGGGGTTGATGGCTACACCTTC. It codes for CASSSSGVDGYTF. This rearrangement joins TRBV7-2 to TRBJ1-2, with a possible D match to TRBD1 (6 bases). V lost 4 bases and J 6 bases, leaving 12 bases between the germline ends. CDR3 length equals 13 residues. CDR1 is SGHTA and CDR2 is FQGNSA in the germline V gene.

This sequence joins TRBV5-6 and TRBJ2-1, with 7 bases matching TRBD1. CDR1 and CDR2 (germline): SGHDT, YYEEEE. V shed 4 bases, J shed 4 bases, and the junction held 5 bases outside the gene matches. This CDR3 has 14 residues. The CDR3 DNA sequence: TGTGCCAGCAGCCCGGGACAGACATACAATGAGCAGTTCTTC. It yields the protein CASSPGQTYNEQFF.

J is TRBJ2-2 and V is TRBV7-2, with TRBD2 identical over 10 bases. With 5 bases clipped from V and 6 bases from J, the junction kept 12 bases outside the gene matches. Germline V gene sequence: CDR1 SGHTA, CDR2 FQGNSA. The CDR3 is made up of 17 amino acids. CDR3 DNA: TGTGCCAGCAGCACCCGAGCGGGGGGGCTGAATCCCGGGGAGCTGTTTTTT. Translated, it gives CASSTRAGGLNPGELFF.

Only one count was recorded for this clone. This chain links TRBV6-6 with TRBJ2-3; 9 nucleotides match TRBD1. Trimming removed 2 bases from V and 1 base from J; junction bases left unmatched: 4. Germline CDR1 reads MNHNY; CDR2 reads SVGAGI (reference sequence). The CDR3 runs 16 residues. Written as DNA, the CDR3 is TGTGCCAGCAGTTACACAGGGGGCACCGGCACAGATACGCAGTATTTT. Its translation: CASSYTGGTGTDTQYF.

Only one count was recorded for this clone. The chain carries TRBV6-5 and TRBJ2-7; D is perhaps TRBD1 (5 bases). Looked up from germline, CDR1 is MNHEY and CDR2 is SVGAGI. Deletions cut 4 bases from V and 2 bases from J, with 12 bases between. This CDR3 region has 14 residues. The CDR3, as DNA: TGTGCCAGCAGTTTGGGGCCAGTCCCCTACGAGCAGTACTTC. It specifies CASSLGPVPYEQYF.